At least ten counts were recorded for the clone carrying this T cell receptor beta chain. Its antigen is unknown. These data are taken from a study of T cell repertoires in cytomegalovirus infection. Background on the study: Indications of both CMV infection and matching HLA type were provided by public TCR beta signatures. Broader study findings: CMV carriers having the relevant HLA were flagged by cumulative public TCR beta family frequency. Dominant in the ex vivo response were TCR beta clonotypes restricted by HLA-C and specific for CMV.

TCRdb processed the reads anew with MiXCR; each CDR3 protein has one entry. The data contain approximately 590,000 distinct CDR3 sequences, 35% to 50% of them singletons. V was cut by 5 bases and J by 11 bases, with 13 bases left in between. The CDR3 totals 12 residues. In germline, CDR1 is SGHTA, CDR2 FQGNSA. Sequences were derived from cultured PBMCs, sampled from culture after CMV antigen stimulation. V usage is TRBV7-2 and J usage is TRBJ2-1; D is ambiguous. This receptor was taken from a human donor in good health (CMV status not recorded). Some clones in this sample may be carry-over from other donors' samples. The CDR3: CASSLGGPKQFF. DNA of the CDR3: TGTGCCAGCAGCCTGGGCGGCCCCAAGCAGTTCTTC. Looking up the rest from reference TRBV7-2 and TRBJ2-1 gives the full variable domain: GAGVSQSPSNKVTEKGKDVELRCDPISGHTALYWYRQSLGQGLEFLIYFQGNSAPDKSGLPSDRFSAERTGGSVSTLTIQRTQQEDSAVYLCASSLGGPKQFFGPGTRLTVL.